These 23 T cell receptor beta chains came from one sample sequenced in a study of lymphopenia after photon versus proton radiotherapy. Generated by immunoSEQ multiplex PCR, the TCRdb table keeps only in-frame clones and is missing some. The repertoire consists of some 44,000 clones, with under 85% occurring once and the leading ten covering around 25%. Sequencing was performed on peripheral blood, taken from a patient treated with proton-based radiotherapy. Receptors originate from a woman in her seventies with pancreatic cancer.

V gene TRBV13 combines with J gene TRBJ2-1, with 7 bases that match TRBD2. This CDR3 is built from 14 residues. CDR1 PRHDT and CDR2 FYEKMQ come from the germline V gene (reference sequence). The V and J ends lost 5 bases and 5 bases, in that order; junction bases with no gene match: 6. CDR3 sequence reads: CASSTGGAHNEQFF. The DNA of the CDR3 is TGTGCCAGCAGCACGGGGGGAGCACACAATGAGCAGTTCTTC. Full variable domain (outside the CDR3, taken from reference TRBV13 and TRBJ2-1): AAGVIQSPRHLIKEKRETATLKCYPIPRHDTVYWYQQGPGQDPQFLISFYEKMQSDKGSIPDRFSAQQFSDYHSELNMSSLELGDSALYFCASSTGGAHNEQFFGPGTRLTVL.

There are a few counts of this clone. J is TRBJ2-2 and V is TRBV7-2; 11 nucleotides line up with TRBD1. J was trimmed by 3 bases and V by 5 bases; bases with no gene match: 2. CDR3 size: 15 residues. Germline V gives CDR1 SGHTA, CDR2 FQGNSA. This chain's CDR3 is CASSPGQGDTGELFF. The CDR3 DNA reads as TGTGCCAGCAGCCCGGGACAGGGGGACACCGGGGAGCTGTTTTTT.

The gene calls are TRBV27 and TRBJ1-1; 10 nucleotides agree with TRBD1. V dropped 6 bases and J dropped 0; count of bases not matched to a gene: 7. The CDR3 length is 16 residues. The germline V gene has CDR1 MNHEY and CDR2 SMNVEV (reference sequence). CDR3 bases: TGTGCCAGCAGACCCGGGACAGGGGTCTTGAACACTGAAGCTTTCTTT. This codes for CASRPGTGVLNTEAFF.

The chain couples TRBV7-9 to TRBJ1-3; TRBD1 is a possible D gene (6 bases). The V and J ends lost 4 bases and 2 bases respectively, with 12 bases between them. The germline CDR1 and CDR2 sequences are SEHNR and FQNEAQ (reference sequence). The CDR3 runs 15 residues. The CDR3 here is CASSSPGTTGNTIYF. CDR3 DNA: TGTGCCAGCAGCTCCCCCGGGACAACTGGAAACACCATATATTTT. The full variable domain, its missing parts supplied by reference TRBV7-9 and TRBJ1-3, is DTGVSQNPRHKITKRGQNVTFRCDPISEHNRLYWYRQTLGQGPEFLTYFQNEAQLEKSRLLSDRFSAERPKGSFSTLEIQRTEQGDSAMYLCASSSPGTTGNTIYFGEGSWLTVV.

The V gene is TRBV7-9, the J gene TRBJ1-4; 9 bases agree with TRBD1. J gave up 11 bases and V 3 bases, and 4 bases lay outside the gene matches. The germline V gene encodes CDR1 SEHNR and CDR2 FQNEAQ (reference sequence). The CDR3 spans 13 residues. CDR3 coding DNA: TGTGCCAGCAGCTTGGGACAGGGCCAGAAACTGTTTTTT. It is translated as CASSLGQGQKLFF.

The V call is TRBV6-5, the J call TRBJ1-2; 7 bases line up with TRBD1. CDR3 length equals 14 residues. The ends lost 5 bases at V and 8 bases at J; junction bases unmatched: 11. Per the germline V gene, CDR1 is MNHEY and CDR2 is SVGAGI. This chain's CDR3 is CASSKKTGLEGYTF. The DNA for the CDR3 is TGTGCCAGCAGTAAGAAGACAGGGCTGGAAGGCTACACCTTC.

The chain uses TRBV11-1 and TRBJ1-1; D is uncertain. The CDR3 consists of 13 residues. The V end was cut by 4 bases, the J end by 8 bases, with 14 bases between. Germline V gene sequence: CDR1 SGHAT, CDR2 FQDESV (reference sequence). CDR3 sequence reads: CASSSQGRIEAFF. The CDR3 DNA sequence: TGTGCCAGCAGCTCTCAAGGGCGGATAGAAGCTTTCTTT.

This clone has a single count. This chain connects TRBV5-1 to TRBJ2-5; D remains ambiguous. The germline V gene has CDR1 SGHRS and CDR2 YFSETQ. V was trimmed by 7 bases and J by 4 bases, leaving 11 bases between them. CDR3 length: 12 amino acids. CDR3 nucleotides: TGCGCCAGCGGATCTAGTGGAGAGACCCAGTACTTC. Its translation: CASGSSGETQYF.

V is TRBV5-1 and J is TRBJ2-3, with 8 positions matching TRBD2. CDR3 size: 18 residues. The J segment lost 3 bases and the V segment lost 3 bases, leaving 15 bases of the junction unmatched. Germline V lookup: CDR1 SGHRS, CDR2 YFSETQ. CDR3 in amino acids: CASSSRPKSGSSTDTQYF. For the CDR3, the DNA is TGCGCCAGCAGCTCCCGACCCAAGAGCGGGAGCTCTACAGATACGCAGTATTTT.

This clone was picked up a small number of times. The CDR3 sequence is CASSPDGRGNQPQHF. CDR3 sequence (DNA): TGTGCCAGCTCACCGGACGGCAGGGGCAATCAGCCCCAGCATTTT. The genes are TRBV18 and TRBJ1-5, with D possibly TRBD1 on 5 matching bases. From germline, CDR1 is KGHSH and CDR2 LQKENI. The CDR3 loop spans 15 amino acids. V was cut by 3 bases and J by 2 bases, with 11 bases left in between.

This clone was detected once. The gene calls are TRBV7-3 and TRBJ1-3; no clear D gene. The germline V gene has CDR1 SGHTA and CDR2 FQGTGA. Trimming stripped 0 bases from V and 3 bases from J, with 18 bases between. CDR3 length: 18 residues. CDR3 sequence: CASSLTKIARVSGNTIYF. CDR3 nucleotide sequence: TGTGCCAGCAGCTTAACCAAGATTGCGAGGGTTAGTGGAAACACCATATATTTT.

Comments on this clone: The DNA is omitted, as the CDR3 cannot be located on it reliably, and the CDR3 follows TCRdb's listing. The chain combines TRBV4-3 with TRBJ1-5. Germline CDR1 is LGHNA and CDR2 is YSLEER. The CDR3 is 15 residues long, ends included. CDR3 amino acids: CASSQDFGAGQPQHF.

The chain employs TRBV7-2 and TRBJ2-7; 7 positions match TRBD1. The germline CDR1 and CDR2 sequences are SGHTA and FQGNSA. The CDR3 covers 12 residues. V was pared by 5 bases and J by 6 bases, with 4 bases of the junction left unmatched. The DNA of the CDR3 is TGTGCCAGCAGCAGGACAGGCAGCGAGCAGTACTTC. Its protein is CASSRTGSEQYF.

The chain couples TRBV27 to TRBJ2-7; the D is unclear. Germline V CDR1 and CDR2: MNHEY, SMNVEV (reference sequence). The CDR3 has 11 amino acids. V was trimmed by 6 bases and J by 4 bases, leaving 7 bases between them. This CDR3 reads CASRFNYEQYF. The DNA for the CDR3 is TGTGCCAGCAGGTTCAATTACGAGCAGTACTTC.

The chain links TRBV5-1 to TRBJ2-3; 9 nucleotides align to TRBD1. This CDR3 contains 15 residues. Germline CDR1 and CDR2: SGHRS and YFSETQ. V trimming: 2 bases; J trimming: 0 bases; junction bases outside the gene matches: 1. CDR3 protein: CASSLDRGSTDTQYF. CDR3 nucleotides: TGCGCCAGCAGCTTAGACAGGGGGAGCACAGATACGCAGTATTTT.

V gene TRBV7-9 combines with J gene TRBJ2-2, with 10 positions matching TRBD1. The CDR3 is made up of 15 amino acids. Germline assignment: CDR1 SEHNR and CDR2 FQNEAQ (reference sequence). Unmatched junction bases numbered 2, after V lost 2 bases and J lost 5 bases. In DNA form, the CDR3 reads TGTGCCAGCAGCTTATTGGGACAGGGGACCGGGGAGCTGTTTTTT. The encoded protein is CASSLLGQGTGELFF.

The count of this clone is one. The chain employs TRBV13 and TRBJ2-3; 7 nucleotides line up with TRBD2. Germline V CDR1 and CDR2: PRHDT, FYEKMQ (reference sequence). The length of the CDR3 is 13 residues. Losses at the gene ends were 5 bases for V and 8 bases for J; bases not matched to a gene: 7. CDR3 loop: CASSPRTSPTQYF. CDR3 bases: TGTGCCAGCAGCCCCCGGACTAGTCCTACGCAGTATTTT.

This chain connects TRBV28 to TRBJ2-7; 10 bases are a match to TRBD1. The CDR3 covers 14 residues. Germline CDR1 and CDR2: MDHEN and SYDVKM. Trimming at V came to 10 bases and at J to 4 bases, leaving 10 bases not matched to a gene. CDR3 in amino acids: CAIEPGQGYYEQYF. The DNA for the CDR3 is TGTGCCATAGAACCGGGACAGGGGTATTACGAGCAGTACTTC.

The chain recombines TRBV18 with TRBJ1-2; D gene ambiguous. The CDR3 runs 12 residues. V was pared by 3 bases and J by 12 bases, with 14 bases between. Germline loops: CDR1 KGHSH, CDR2 LQKENI. CDR3 region: CASSPAVGPNTF. The CDR3 DNA reads TGTGCCAGCTCACCCGCCGTCGGCCCGAACACCTTC.

This chain uses TRBV18 with TRBJ2-2; TRBD1 agrees at 9 bases. Trimming removed 3 bases from V and 4 bases from J; junction bases left unmatched: 3. CDR1 and CDR2 from the germline V gene are KGHSH and LQKENI. This CDR3 region has 15 residues. This chain's CDR3 is CASSPDRGFTGELFF. In DNA form, the CDR3 reads TGTGCCAGCTCACCGGACAGGGGTTTCACCGGGGAGCTGTTTTTT.

The gene calls are TRBV5-1 and TRBJ1-1; D unresolved. Trimming cost V 4 bases and J 5 bases, with 12 bases left between them. The germline CDR1 and CDR2 sequences are SGHRS and YFSETQ. The CDR3 contains 13 residues. In DNA form, the CDR3 reads TGCGCCAGCAGCCCCTTAGCCGGGACTGAAGCTTTCTTT. It codes for CASSPLAGTEAFF.

V usage is TRBV7-2 and J usage is TRBJ2-3, with 8 bases fitting TRBD2. The CDR3 is 14 residues long. The germline CDR1 and CDR2 sequences are SGHTA and FQGNSA. V dropped 5 bases and J dropped 14; count of bases not matched to a gene: 15. The CDR3 protein is CASSAQLSGKGAYF. The CDR3, as DNA: TGTGCCAGCAGCGCCCAGCTTAGCGGGAAGGGTGCGTATTTT.

The genes are TRBV27 and TRBJ1-1; tentatively, D is TRBD1 (5 bases). V dropped 8 bases and J dropped 0 bases, with 22 bases sitting between them. CDR1 is MNHEY and CDR2 is SMNVEV in the germline V gene (reference sequence). The CDR3 has 17 residues. The DNA of the CDR3 is TGTGCCAGCGAGGATCGGGATCGGGGGGGATTGAACACTGAAGCTTTCTTT. Protein: CASEDRDRGGLNTEAFF.